This TCR beta chain was profiled in a study of T-cell reconstitution after alpha-beta-depleted transplantation in children. Notes on the study in general: TCRbeta diversity was high at day 60 in some patients (a result of surviving recipient T cells and thymic progenitors). Diversity and T-cell counts at one year after transplant derived mostly from new T cells. Where alpha-beta T cells came from about two months after transplant was reportedly several hundred expanded graft clones.

TCRbeta library construction was performed incorporating unique molecular identifiers. Each CDR3 protein gets one entry after TCRdb re-called the PCR reads with MiXCR. Among under 50,000 distinct CDR3 sequences listed, roughly 52% were seen once. Points on this clonotype: As yet, its antigen is unknown.

The starting material was peripheral blood, obtained before TCRalphabeta/CD19-depleted stem cell transplant. The sequence came from a boy younger than two with SCID, due to receive a stem cell transplant.

This chain's CDR3 is CSAPPLLAGGPIDTQYF. The DNA of the CDR3 is TGCAGTGCCCCCCCCCTTCTAGCGGGGGGGCCGATAGATACGCAGTATTTT. The chain recombines TRBV20-1 with TRBJ2-3; 12 bases line up with TRBD2. CDR1 and CDR2 from the germline V gene are DFQATT and SNEGSKA (reference sequence). There are 17 residues in the CDR3. V lost 6 bases to trimming and J lost 5 bases; unmatched junction nucleotides: 15.